One sample yielded the 10 T cell receptor beta chains listed below, sequenced in a study of T cell responses to AZD1222 COVID-19 vaccine. Generated by immunoSEQ multiplex PCR, the TCRdb table keeps only in-frame clones and is missing some. This sample yields roughly 120,000 clones, of which around 92% are seen a single time; around 8.2% belongs to the top ten. The sample in question was peripheral blood, obtained 28 days after the second AZD1222 dose. These receptors were taken from an adult who received the AZD1222 COVID-19 vaccine.

The chain carries TRBV7-6 and TRBJ2-1; tentative D call: TRBD1 (6 bases). The germline gives CDR1 SGHVS, CDR2 FNYEAQ. This CDR3 comprises 16 residues. V lost 4 bases to trimming and J lost 2 bases, with 15 bases between them. The CDR3 is CASSSRGRGAYNEQFF. CDR3 coding DNA: TGTGCCAGCAGCTCAAGAGGCAGGGGAGCCTACAATGAGCAGTTCTTC.

This chain links TRBV7-2 with TRBJ2-7, with TRBD1 matching over 7 bases. Germline V lookup: CDR1 SGHTA, CDR2 FQGNSA. This CDR3 spans 15 amino acids. V was clipped by 1 base and J by 7 bases; unmatched bases: 10. CDR3 amino acids: CASSLDGQASREQYF. The CDR3 DNA reads TGTGCCAGCAGCTTAGACGGACAGGCGTCTCGGGAGCAGTACTTC.

The rearrangement links TRBV11-2 to TRBJ2-1; the D gene could be TRBD1 or TRBD2 (5 bases each). Germline loops: CDR1 SGHAT, CDR2 FQNNGV. Deletions cut 5 bases from V and 0 bases from J, with 20 bases between. The CDR3 is 18 residues long. As DNA, the CDR3 is TGTGCCAGCAGCCCGCGATTAGGGACGCTCAGCTCCTACAATGAGCAGTTCTTC. Encoded protein: CASSPRLGTLSSYNEQFF.

V and J are TRBV18 and TRBJ1-4; D is ambiguous. The V gene lost 2 bases and the J gene lost 6 bases, with 7 bases spanning the gap. This CDR3 is built from 13 residues. The germline CDR1 and CDR2 sequences are KGHSH and LQKENI. In nucleotides, the CDR3 is TGTGCCAGCTCACCAGGGTTTGATGAAAAACTGTTTTTT. This codes for CASSPGFDEKLFF. The whole variable domain, remainder taken from reference TRBV18 and TRBJ1-4, is NAGVMQNPRHLVRRRGQEARLRCSPMKGHSHVYWYRQLPEEGLKFMVYLQKENIIDESGMPKERFSAEFPKEGPSILRIQQVVRGDSAAYFCASSPGFDEKLFFGSGTQLSVL.

This chain connects TRBV11-2 to TRBJ2-5, with a weak D call TRBD1 (5 bases). The germline V gene encodes CDR1 SGHAT and CDR2 FQNNGV. This CDR3 region has 17 residues. With 4 bases removed from V and 1 base from J, the gap between germline ends came to 19 bases. CDR3 DNA sequence: TGTGCCAGCAGCTCCCCTATAGGGGTTCCCTTCCAAGAGACCCAGTACTTC. This translates into CASSSPIGVPFQETQYF.

This chain links TRBV19 with TRBJ1-5; 9 bases fit TRBD1. Germline values: CDR1 LNHDA, CDR2 SQIVND (reference sequence). The CDR3 contains 17 residues. V shed 3 bases, J shed 0 bases, and the junction held 6 bases outside the gene matches. CDR3 loop: CASSMYGTGNSNQPQHF. The CDR3 nucleotides read TGTGCCAGTAGTATGTACGGGACAGGGAATAGCAATCAGCCCCAGCATTTT.

The chain couples TRBV5-1 to TRBJ1-6; D unclear. CDR3 length equals 15 residues. Trimming cost V 2 bases and J 9 bases, with 15 bases left between them. CDR1 SGHRS and CDR2 YFSETQ come from the germline V gene. CDR3 sequence (DNA): TGCGCCAGCAGCTTTTCTGGGGTAGGGAGTTCACCCCTCCACTTT. It specifies CASSFSGVGSSPLHF.

This clone appeared a single time. The chain combines TRBV5-1 with TRBJ1-1, with 9 nucleotides matching TRBD1. This CDR3 region has 14 residues. V trimming: 2 bases; J trimming: 5 bases; junction bases outside the gene matches: 4. In germline, CDR1 is SGHRS, CDR2 YFSETQ. CDR3 bases: TGCGCCAGCAGCTTCGGGACAGGGCAAACTGAAGCTTTCTTT. Encoded protein: CASSFGTGQTEAFF. Supplemented by reference TRBV5-1 and TRBJ1-1, the full variable domain reads KAGVTQTPRYLIKTRGQQVTLSCSPISGHRSVSWYQQTPGQGLQFLFEYFSETQRNKGNFPGRFSGRQFSNSRSEMNVSTLELGDSALYLCASSFGTGQTEAFFGQGTRLTVV.

Remarks on this clone: Relative to the germline gene, one junction end is altered; a read error may explain this. The chain carries TRBV3-1 (or the pseudogene TRBV3-2) and TRBJ1-5; D might be TRBD1 (6 bases). This CDR3 has 16 residues. The germline V gene has CDR1 LGHDT and CDR2 YNNKEL (reference sequence). The CDR3 sequence is CASSQDGGGSDQPQHF. The CDR3 region has the DNA TGTGCCAGCAGCCAAGATGGAGGGGGTAGCGATCAGCCCCAGCATTTT.

The chain combines TRBV15 with TRBJ2-3, with 14 bases that match TRBD2. The V segment lost 5 bases and the J segment 0 bases; nucleotides outside the gene matches: 7. Germline V gene lookup returns CDR1 LNHNV and CDR2 YYDKDF (reference sequence). The CDR3 has 18 residues. DNA of the CDR3: TGTGCCACCAGCGGGGGGACTAGCGGGGGACCTAGCACAGATACGCAGTATTTT. Protein: CATSGGTSGGPSTDTQYF.